The entry that follows covers one T cell receptor (beta chain) sequence. Its antigen is as yet unknown. The entry originates in a study of Graves' ophthalmopathy and Graves' hyperthyroidism. The study's findings and limits: Among expanded thyroid clonotypes above 0.001 frequency, most also occurred in blood. Using 13 signatures, a model distinguished ophthalmopathy from stable hyperthyroidism, reaching roughly 90% sensitivity and 65% to 84% specificity.

Amplification targeted the TCR beta CDR3 regions, with RNA transcripts as the source material. HTBI-primed RT-PCR formed the first round, and a multiplex PCR formed the second. TCRdb processed the multiplex PCR reads anew with MiXCR; each CDR3 protein has one entry. The table shows about 740,000 distinct CDR3 sequences, with roughly two fifths occurring only once. CDR3 length equals 15 residues. Germline V gene lookup returns CDR1 SNHLY and CDR2 FYNNEI. The V end lost 6 bases, the J end lost 8 bases, and 19 bases lay between the germline ends. The V gene is TRBV2, the J gene TRBJ1-4; no firm D call. Sequenced sample: peripheral blood. This TCR came from an adult man with Graves' ophthalmopathy. CDR3 region: CASREGRGVGEKLFF. In DNA form, the CDR3 reads TGTGCCAGCAGGGAGGGTCGGGGTGTTGGGGAAAAACTGTTTTTT.